This T cell receptor beta chain was retrieved from a study of T cell responses to AZD1222 COVID-19 vaccine (dated by TCRdb to the early 2020s). About the study as a whole: AZD1222 recipients with second doses at about 4 weeks or about 12 weeks were pooled, because spike-specific TCR depth and breadth did not differ between schedules. A total of roughly 240 trial participants underwent TCR sequencing, of whom approximately 210 received two doses of AZD1222 and about 25 received two doses of the MenACWY control vaccine. Trial participants were enrolled by age into subgroups of 18-55, 56-69 and 70-plus years, and around 150, 29 and 61 TCR-sequenced participants, respectively, were included in these subgroups. Overall results and qualifications from the work: Vaccine-associated CD4 TCRs spanned the whole spike protein, with dominant responses in regions 160-218 and 743-854. Because no day 14 peak-response samples were available, repertoires were characterized only after the peak T cell response. In the small 56-69-year group, the increase in depth fell short of significance, most likely because of low power. Nearly half of unique spike-specific TCRs reportedly recognized epitopes outside regions mutated in the B.1.351 and B.1.1.7 variants. After two AZD1222 doses, spike-specific TCR breadth and depth were significantly higher than at day 0 and than in MenACWY recipients. Most participants were white British and females outnumbered males, and the authors suggested that clonal diversity may have been underestimated. Conclusions about previously exposed vaccinees are limited because only five to seven AZD1222 recipients were SARS-CoV-2 seropositive at baseline.

Comment on this clone: Its cognate antigen has yet to be identified. No quality values exist for individual bases; no much larger clone is one base distant.

The time point label here, explained by the study, means: baseline before first vaccination. The vaccinee samples were drawn from two UK trials, COV001 and COV002, one of which was a single-blind randomized controlled phase 2/3 trial testing AZD1222 (ChAdOx1 nCoV-19) in healthy adults. For TCRbeta chain sequencing, PBMC samples were collected from trial participants at day 0 and at day 28 after the second dose. The CDR3 regions of human TCRbeta chains were analyzed by immunosequencing. Per the source publication's procedure: TCRs in the repertoires were compared against a reference library of SARS-CoV-2-specific TCRs that had been generated with the MIRA antigen-specificity platform. Breadth was defined as the fraction of unique TCRs that were SARS-CoV-2-associated, and depth was defined as the fraction of total T cells that were SARS-CoV-2-associated. Using the MIRA data, every spike-specific TCR was mapped to the spike region that the TCR reacted to and assigned to either a CD4 or a CD8 class. Log10-transformed breadth and depth values were compared by one-way ANOVA with Sidak's multiple comparisons tests. The table comes from immuneACCESS by way of TCRdb, which keeps in-frame sequences with V and J called. Part of the clones is missing from these tables; in studies checked, under half for an unresolved V gene and the rest for unknown reasons. V and J calls and clone size are as listed in that table; D and trimming were resolved from the DNA. The sample contains some 190,000 clones, 75% to 90% of them found a single time. Around 6.9% of the sample belongs to the ten largest clones.

V and J are truncated by 4 bases and 5 bases respectively, leaving an intervening sequence of 11 bases. CDR3 length: 13 amino acids, cysteine to phenylalanine. Only the CDR3 portion is preserved as DNA: 39 bases, with reading frame beginning at the first base. CDR1 and CDR2 are drawn from the germline V gene: SGHNT, YENEEA. This sequence uses TRBV11-3 and TRBJ1-1; TRBD1 might be the D gene, on 6 matching bases. The receptor was derived from an adult in good health. The sample was peripheral blood, taken on day 0 of AZD1222 vaccination. The DNA sequence reads TGTGCCAGCAGCTCAGGGGAGCGGACTGAAGCTTTCTTT. Protein translation: CASSSGERTEAFF.